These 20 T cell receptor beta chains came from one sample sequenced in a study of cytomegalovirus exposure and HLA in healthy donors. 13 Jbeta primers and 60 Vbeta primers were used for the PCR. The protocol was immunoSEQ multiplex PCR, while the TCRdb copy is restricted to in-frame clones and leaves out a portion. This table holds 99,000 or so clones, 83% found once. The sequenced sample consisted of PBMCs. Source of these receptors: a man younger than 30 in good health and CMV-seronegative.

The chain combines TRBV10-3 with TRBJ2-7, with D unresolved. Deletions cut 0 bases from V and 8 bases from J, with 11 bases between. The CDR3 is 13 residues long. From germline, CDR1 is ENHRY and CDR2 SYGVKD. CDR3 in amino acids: CAISESWRGQQYF. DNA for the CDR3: TGTGCCATCAGTGAGTCTTGGAGAGGCCAGCAGTACTTC.

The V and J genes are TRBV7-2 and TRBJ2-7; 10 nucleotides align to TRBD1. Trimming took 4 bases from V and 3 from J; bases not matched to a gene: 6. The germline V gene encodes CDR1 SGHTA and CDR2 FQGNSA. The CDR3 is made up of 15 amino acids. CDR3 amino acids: CASSSTGGAIYEQYF. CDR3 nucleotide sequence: TGTGCCAGCAGCTCGACAGGGGGCGCGATCTACGAGCAGTACTTC.

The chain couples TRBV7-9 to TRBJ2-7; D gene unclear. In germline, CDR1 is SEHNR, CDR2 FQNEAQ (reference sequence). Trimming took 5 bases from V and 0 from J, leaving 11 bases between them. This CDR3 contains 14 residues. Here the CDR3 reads CASSPPLGSYEQYF. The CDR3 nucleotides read TGTGCCAGCAGCCCCCCCCTCGGCTCCTACGAGCAGTACTTC.

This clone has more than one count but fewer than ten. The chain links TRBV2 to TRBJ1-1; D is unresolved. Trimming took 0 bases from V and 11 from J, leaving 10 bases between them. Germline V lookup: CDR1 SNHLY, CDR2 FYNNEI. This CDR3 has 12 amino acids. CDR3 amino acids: CASSEAVGRAFF. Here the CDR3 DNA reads TGTGCCAGCAGTGAAGCGGTGGGGAGGGCTTTCTTT.

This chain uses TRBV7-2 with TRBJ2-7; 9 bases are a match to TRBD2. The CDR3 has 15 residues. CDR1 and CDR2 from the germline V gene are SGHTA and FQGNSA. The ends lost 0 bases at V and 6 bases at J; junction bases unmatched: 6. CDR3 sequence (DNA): TGTGCCAGCAGCTTAGCGAGCGGGAGGTGGCTCGAGCAGTACTTC. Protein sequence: CASSLASGRWLEQYF.

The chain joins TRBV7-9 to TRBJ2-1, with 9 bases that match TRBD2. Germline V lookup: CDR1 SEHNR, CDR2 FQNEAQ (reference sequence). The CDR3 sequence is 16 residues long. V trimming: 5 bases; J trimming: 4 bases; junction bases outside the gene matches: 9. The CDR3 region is CASSQTLAGEYNEQFF. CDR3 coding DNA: TGTGCCAGCAGCCAAACCTTAGCGGGAGAGTACAATGAGCAGTTCTTC.

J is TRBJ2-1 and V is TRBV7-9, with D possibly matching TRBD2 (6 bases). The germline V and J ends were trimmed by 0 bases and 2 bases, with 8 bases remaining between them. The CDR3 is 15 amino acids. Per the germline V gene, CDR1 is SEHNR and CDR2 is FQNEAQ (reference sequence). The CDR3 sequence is CASSLASGPYNEQFF. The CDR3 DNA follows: TGTGCCAGCAGCTTAGCTAGCGGACCCTACAATGAGCAGTTCTTC.

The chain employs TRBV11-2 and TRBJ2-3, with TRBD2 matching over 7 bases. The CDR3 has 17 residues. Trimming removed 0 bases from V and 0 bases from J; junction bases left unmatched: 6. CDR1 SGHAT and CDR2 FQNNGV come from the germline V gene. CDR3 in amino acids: CASSLDLPGLSTDTQYF. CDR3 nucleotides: TGTGCCAGCAGCTTAGACCTACCGGGACTAAGCACAGATACGCAGTATTTT.

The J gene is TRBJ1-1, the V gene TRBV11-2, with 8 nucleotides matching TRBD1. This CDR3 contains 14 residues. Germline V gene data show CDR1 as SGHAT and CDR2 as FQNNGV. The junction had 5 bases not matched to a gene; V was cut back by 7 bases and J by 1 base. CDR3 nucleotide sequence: TGTGCCAGCAACCAGGGGGCAAGGAACACTGAAGCTTTCTTT. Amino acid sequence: CASNQGARNTEAFF.

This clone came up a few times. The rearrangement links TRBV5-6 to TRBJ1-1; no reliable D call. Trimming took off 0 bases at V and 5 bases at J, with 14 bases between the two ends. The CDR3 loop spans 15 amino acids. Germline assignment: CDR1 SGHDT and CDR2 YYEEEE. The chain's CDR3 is CASSLVARSGTEAFF. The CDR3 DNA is TGTGCCAGCAGCTTGGTGGCTAGGAGTGGAACTGAAGCTTTCTTT.

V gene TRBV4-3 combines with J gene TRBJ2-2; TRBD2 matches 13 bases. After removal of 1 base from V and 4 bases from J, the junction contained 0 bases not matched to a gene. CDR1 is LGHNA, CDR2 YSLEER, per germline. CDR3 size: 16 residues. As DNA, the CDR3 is TGCGCCAGCAGCCAAGGACTAGCGGGAGGCACCGGGGAGCTGTTTTTT. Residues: CASSQGLAGGTGELFF.

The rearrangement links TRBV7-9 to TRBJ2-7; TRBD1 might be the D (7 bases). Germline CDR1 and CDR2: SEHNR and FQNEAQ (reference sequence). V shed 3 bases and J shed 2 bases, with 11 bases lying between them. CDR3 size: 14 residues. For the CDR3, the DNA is TGTGCCAGCAGCTTGCGCGGGACAGCCTACGAGCAGTACTTC. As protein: CASSLRGTAYEQYF.

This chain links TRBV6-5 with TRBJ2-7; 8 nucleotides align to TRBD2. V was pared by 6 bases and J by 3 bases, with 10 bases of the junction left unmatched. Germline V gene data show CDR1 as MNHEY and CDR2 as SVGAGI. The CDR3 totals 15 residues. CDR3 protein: CASSQSAGEGYEQYF. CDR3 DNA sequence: TGTGCCAGCAGCCAATCAGCGGGAGAGGGCTACGAGCAGTACTTC.

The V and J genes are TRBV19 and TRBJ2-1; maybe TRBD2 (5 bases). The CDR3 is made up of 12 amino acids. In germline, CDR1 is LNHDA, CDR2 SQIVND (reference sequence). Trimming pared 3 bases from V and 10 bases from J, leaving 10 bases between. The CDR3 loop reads CASSMLREEQFF. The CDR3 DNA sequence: TGTGCCAGTAGTATGCTCCGGGAAGAGCAGTTCTTC.

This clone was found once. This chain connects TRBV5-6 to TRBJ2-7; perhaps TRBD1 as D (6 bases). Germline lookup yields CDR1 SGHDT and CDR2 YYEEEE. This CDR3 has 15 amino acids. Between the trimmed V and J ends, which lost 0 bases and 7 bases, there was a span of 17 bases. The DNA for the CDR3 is TGTGCCAGCAGCTTGGTTCGAGGGGGTAGGGGAGAGCAGTACTTC. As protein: CASSLVRGGRGEQYF.

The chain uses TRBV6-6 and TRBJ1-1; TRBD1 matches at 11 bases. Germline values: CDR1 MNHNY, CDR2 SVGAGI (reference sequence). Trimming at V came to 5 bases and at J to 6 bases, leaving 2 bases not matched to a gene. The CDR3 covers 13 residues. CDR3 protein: CASSGGQGAEAFF. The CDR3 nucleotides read TGTGCCAGCAGTGGGGGACAGGGGGCTGAAGCTTTCTTT.

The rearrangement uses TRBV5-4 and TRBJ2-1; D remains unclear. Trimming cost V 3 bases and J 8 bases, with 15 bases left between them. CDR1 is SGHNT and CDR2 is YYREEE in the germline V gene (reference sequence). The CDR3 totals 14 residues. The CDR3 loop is CASSSPTRNYEQFF. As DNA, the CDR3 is TGTGCCAGCAGCTCCCCTACGAGGAATTATGAGCAGTTCTTC.

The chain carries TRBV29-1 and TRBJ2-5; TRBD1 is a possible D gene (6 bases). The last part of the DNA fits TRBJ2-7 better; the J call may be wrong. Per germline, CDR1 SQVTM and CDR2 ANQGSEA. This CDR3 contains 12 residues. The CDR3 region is CSVIGQPYEQYF. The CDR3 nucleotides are TGCAGCGTGATAGGACAGCCCTACGAGCAGTACTTC.

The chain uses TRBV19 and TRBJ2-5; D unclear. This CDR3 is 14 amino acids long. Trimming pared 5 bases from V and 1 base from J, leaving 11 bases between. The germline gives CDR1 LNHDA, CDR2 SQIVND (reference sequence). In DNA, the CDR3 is TGTGCCAGTAGTTCCAGGTCACCCCAAGAGACCCAGTACTTC. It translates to CASSSRSPQETQYF.

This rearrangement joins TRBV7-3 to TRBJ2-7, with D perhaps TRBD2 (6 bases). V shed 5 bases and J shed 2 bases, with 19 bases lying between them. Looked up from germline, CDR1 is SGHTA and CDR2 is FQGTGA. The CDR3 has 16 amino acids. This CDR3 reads CASSPQGGNKPYEQYF. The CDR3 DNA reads TGTGCCAGCAGCCCCCAGGGCGGGAACAAGCCCTACGAGCAGTACTTC.